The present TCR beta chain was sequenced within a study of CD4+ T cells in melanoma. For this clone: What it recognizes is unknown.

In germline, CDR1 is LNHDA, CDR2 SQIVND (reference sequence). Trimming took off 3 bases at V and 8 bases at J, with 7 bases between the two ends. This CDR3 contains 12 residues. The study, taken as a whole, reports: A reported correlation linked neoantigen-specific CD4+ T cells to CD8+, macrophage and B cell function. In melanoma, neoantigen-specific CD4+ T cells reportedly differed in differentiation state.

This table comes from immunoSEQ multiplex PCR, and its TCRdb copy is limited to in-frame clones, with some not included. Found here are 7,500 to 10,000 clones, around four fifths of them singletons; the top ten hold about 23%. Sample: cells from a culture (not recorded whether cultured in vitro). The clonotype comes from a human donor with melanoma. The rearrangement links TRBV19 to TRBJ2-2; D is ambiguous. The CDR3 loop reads CASSIREGELFF. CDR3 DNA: TGTGCCAGTAGTATTCGAGAGGGGGAGCTGTTTTTT.